A selection of T cell receptor beta chains follows, all from one sample in a study of T cells after yellow fever vaccination. TCRdb called the 5' RACE reads again in MiXCR, with one record for every CDR3 protein. The sample lists 250,000 to 350,000 distinct CDR3 sequences; roughly 4.3% were seen once. The sample here was PBMCs, taken 15 days after the yellow fever booster vaccination. The receptors here all came from a man aged 18-30 years who received the YFV17D yellow fever vaccine. The CDR3 runs from the conserved cysteine through the conserved F or W. D genes are given only for firm matches. A clone size is listed for some rows: how often the clone was seen (once, few, many), or a class if it is expanded.

TRBV5-1	TRBJ1-6	.	many	TGCGCCAGCAGCTTGGGAGGGGAGAGCGATTCACCCCTCCACTTT	CASSLGGESDSPLHF
TRBV25-1	TRBJ2-1	TRBD2	.	TGTGCCAGCAGTGGGGAGACTAGCTTCTACAATGAGCAGTTCTTC	CASSGETSFYNEQFF
TRBV19	TRBJ1-1	.	.	TGTGCCAGTAGTATAGCCCCTATAAGACGAACTCGAAGCACTGAAGCTTTCTTT	CASSIAPIRRTRSTEAFF
TRBV12-3/TRBV12-4	TRBJ1-3	TRBD1	many	TGTGCCAGCAGCTCCGGGACAGGGGCCTCTGGAAACACCATATATTTT	CASSSGTGASGNTIYF
TRBV25-1	TRBJ2-2	.	.	TGTGCCAGCAGTGAATATGGTGGTGCCGGGGAGCTGTTTTTT	CASSEYGGAGELFF
TRBV5-1	TRBJ1-4	.	few	TGCGCCAGCAGCTTACAGGCAAATGAAAAACTGTTTTTT	CASSLQANEKLFF
TRBV18	TRBJ2-5	.	.	TGTGCCAGCTCACCATTGGGGAAGACTCAAGAGACCCAGTACTTC	CASSPLGKTQETQYF
TRBV5-1	TRBJ2-5	TRBD1	.	TGCGCCAGCAGCTTGTTTGACAGGGATGCGGAGACCCAGTACTTC	CASSLFDRDAETQYF
TRBV5-6	TRBJ2-5	.	.	TGTGCCAGCAGCTTGCAGGGAAGGGGAATGGGAGAGACCCAGTACTTC	CASSLQGRGMGETQYF
TRBV12-3/TRBV12-4	TRBJ1-2	.	few	TGTGCCAGCAGTCCCCCCCCTTTAAGGAGCTATGGCTACACCTTC	CASSPPPLRSYGYTF
TRBV28	TRBJ1-5	.	many	TGTGCCAGCAGTTTTGGGGATAGCAATCAGCCCCAGCATTTT	CASSFGDSNQPQHF
TRBV6-1	TRBJ2-3	.	many	TGTGCCAGCAGCGACGGGAACAGTTGGAGGGCAGATACGCAGTATTTT	CASSDGNSWRADTQYF
TRBV5-1	TRBJ2-7	TRBD1	many	TGCGCCAGCGCCGCTCAGGCAGGGGGTTTGTACGAGCAGTACTTC	CASAAQAGGLYEQYF
TRBV5-1	TRBJ1-3	.	few	TGCGCCAGCAGCCCACGTACCGGAAACACCATATATTTT	CASSPRTGNTIYF
TRBV7-2	TRBJ1-2	TRBD1	.	TGTGCCAGCAGCTCGGACAGGGGTGGTCCGGGCTACACCTTC	CASSSDRGGPGYTF
TRBV5-1	TRBJ1-5	TRBD1	many	TGCGCCAGCAGCCCCGACAGGGGAATTGATCAGCCCCAGCATTTT	CASSPDRGIDQPQHF
TRBV12-3/TRBV12-4	TRBJ1-1	TRBD1	.	TGTGCCAGCAGATCGACAGGGACGGACACTGAAGCTCTCTTT	CASRSTGTDTEALF
TRBV20-1	TRBJ1-5	.	many	TGCAGTGCTAGAGATGCCCTTAGCAATCAGCCCCAGCATTTT	CSARDALSNQPQHF
TRBV27	TRBJ1-3	TRBD1	many	TGTGCCAGCAGTCCAGGGACAGTTACGAAAGGAAACACCATATATTTT	CASSPGTVTKGNTIYF
TRBV9	TRBJ1-1	.	many	TGTGCCAGCAGTATGATCGGGGGGTATATGAACACTGAAGCTTTCTTT	CASSMIGGYMNTEAFF
TRBV6-2/TRBV6-3	TRBJ1-2	TRBD1	few	TGTGCCAGCAGTTACGGACAGGGCTTCTATGGCTACACCTTC	CASSYGQGFYGYTF
TRBV12-3/TRBV12-4	TRBJ1-2	.	few	TGTGCCAGCAGTTCGCTCCGGGACTTTAACTATGGCTACACCTTC	CASSSLRDFNYGYTF
TRBV20-1	TRBJ2-3	.	many	TGCAGTGCTAGAGCGACCAGAGGGGGAACAGATACGCAGTATTTT	CSARATRGGTDTQYF
TRBV7-2	TRBJ1-2	TRBD1	.	TGTGCCAGCAGCTACACAGGGGGCGACTATGGCTACACCTTC	CASSYTGGDYGYTF
TRBV30	TRBJ2-5	TRBD2	.	TGTGCCGGACTAGCGGGGGGCCCGGAGACCCAGTACTTC	CAGLAGGPETQYF
TRBV4-1	TRBJ1-2	.	many	TGCGCCAGCAGCCAAGAGGGGACGGTCAATGGCTACACCTTC	CASSQEGTVNGYTF
TRBV9	TRBJ1-4	.	many	TGTGCCAGCAGCGTAAGGGCAGCAACTAATGAAAAACTGTTTTTT	CASSVRAATNEKLFF
TRBV6-6	TRBJ1-1	TRBD1	.	TGTGCCAGCAGTCCGACAGGGACTAGTACTGAAGCTTTCTTT	CASSPTGTSTEAFF
TRBV6-6	TRBJ2-2	.	many	TGTGCCAGCAGTTACTCGGCCAACGCCCGGGAGCTGTTTTTT	CASSYSANARELFF
TRBV12-3/TRBV12-4	TRBJ1-2	TRBD1	.	TGTGCCAGCATCCTAAGGCAGGGGGAAGGTGGCTACACCTTC	CASILRQGEGGYTF
TRBV6-5	TRBJ2-7	.	many	TGTGCCACATGTACAGGGTCTCTCGAGCAGTACTTC	CATCTGSLEQYF
TRBV20-1	TRBJ1-5	TRBD1	.	TGCAGTGCTAGAGATAAGGGGGCGGGCAATCAGCCCCAGCATTTT	CSARDKGAGNQPQHF
TRBV6-2/TRBV6-3	TRBJ2-3	TRBD2	many	TGTGCCAGCAGTACCCGGACTAGCGGGGGGCCAGATACGCAGTATTTT	CASSTRTSGGPDTQYF
TRBV6-6	TRBJ1-1	.	.	TGTGCCAGCAGCCAAAACGGGGTCTCAGGTTTCTTT	CASSQNGVSGFF
TRBV12-3/TRBV12-4	TRBJ1-3	.	many	TGTGCCAGCAGTCCGAGGGACATCCCTGGAAACACCATATATTTT	CASSPRDIPGNTIYF
TRBV4-3	TRBJ2-1	.	many	TGCGCCAGCAGCCAAGAACTGCACAATGAGCAGTTCTTC	CASSQELHNEQFF
TRBV7-9	TRBJ2-1	.	many	TGTGCCAGCAGCTCTAGCCGTGTGTTAGACCACAATGAGCAGTTCTTC	CASSSSRVLDHNEQFF
TRBV5-1	TRBJ2-6	TRBD1	many	TGCGCCAGCAACCTCGCGGACAGGGGTGCGTCTGGGGCCAACGTCCTGACTTTC	CASNLADRGASGANVLTF
TRBV13	TRBJ2-2	.	.	TGTGCCAGCAGCTTCGCTAGCTCGGGGACCGGGGAGCTGTTTTTT	CASSFASSGTGELFF
TRBV7-9	TRBJ1-1	.	few	TGTGCCAGCAGCTTAGGGGGCGCGCGGGCGAACACTGAAGCTTTCTTT	CASSLGGARANTEAFF
TRBV2	TRBJ2-3	.	many	TGTGCCAGCAGTGTCTTTTCAGATACGCAGTATTTT	CASSVFSDTQYF
TRBV24-1	TRBJ1-2	.	.	TGTGCCACCAGGGGTCAGGCCGACTCTGACGGCTACACCTTC	CATRGQADSDGYTF
TRBV12-3/TRBV12-4	TRBJ1-2	.	few	TGTGCCAGCAGGGCTTTGGAGCGGGCTGGCTACACCTTC	CASRALERAGYTF
TRBV29-1	TRBJ1-1	.	.	TGCAGCGTTTCAGATAACACTGAAGCTTTCTTT	CSVSDNTEAFF
TRBV7-2	TRBJ2-7	TRBD2	few	TGTGCCAGCAGCTTAAGCGGGGGGGAAACCTACGAGCAGTACTTC	CASSLSGGETYEQYF
TRBV6-5	TRBJ2-3	.	.	TGTGCCACCCAGGCGACAGATACGCAGTATTTT	CATQATDTQYF